These T cell receptor beta chains were read from a single sample in a study of identical twins. TCRdb used MiXCR to reprocess the 5' RACE reads, holding one entry per CDR3 protein. The sample consists of 400,000 to 550,000 distinct CDR3 sequences, about 20% of them appearing once. This sample was also put to use in a study of T cells expressing NK-cell markers.

Sequenced input: CD4+ T cells sorted from blood. The receptors were gathered from a woman aged 18-30 years in good health. Each CDR3 is given with its conserved first and last residue. D genes are given only for firm matches. Clone size appears in some rows only: once, few, many, or a class for an expanded clone.

j_call clone_size d_call v_call cdr3_nt cdr3_aa
TRBJ1-1 few NA TRBV10-3 TGTGCCATCGCGTCGGACACTGAAGCTTTCTTT CAIASDTEAFF
TRBJ2-3 NA NA TRBV20-1 TGCAGTGCTAGAGACGACCGCACAGGTACGCAGTATTTT CSARDDRTGTQYF
TRBJ1-4 NA NA TRBV12-3/TRBV12-4 TGTGCCAGCAGTTTAAGGTCTAATGAAAAACTGTTTTTT CASSLRSNEKLFF
TRBJ2-1 few TRBD2 TRBV20-1 TGCAGTGCTATACTAGCGGGAGTTCATGAGCAGTTCTTC CSAILAGVHEQFF
TRBJ2-1 few TRBD2 TRBV20-1 TGCAGTGCTGCTGGACTAGCCTTTAGTGAGCAGTTCTTC CSAAGLAFSEQFF
TRBJ1-1 NA TRBD1 TRBV27 TGTGCCAGCAGTCGGGACAGGGGCGGGGGGACGAACACTGAAGCTTTCTTT CASSRDRGGGTNTEAFF
TRBJ2-6 NA NA TRBV7-2 TGTGCCAGCAGCTTAACTCTGCGGGCCAACGTCCTGACTTTC CASSLTLRANVLTF
TRBJ2-1 few NA TRBV9 TGTGCCAGCAGCGTAAGTAGCGGAAACCACAATGAGCAGTTCTTC CASSVSSGNHNEQFF
TRBJ2-7 NA NA TRBV6-5 TGTGCCAGCAGTTCCGCCGGGACCGGGACCTACGAGCAGTACTTC CASSSAGTGTYEQYF
TRBJ2-1 many TRBD2 TRBV12-3/TRBV12-4 TGTGCCAGCAGCTTTGTAGCGGGAGTCAATGAGCAGTTCTTC CASSFVAGVNEQFF
TRBJ1-1 NA NA TRBV20-1 TGCAGTGCTAGAGAGGGGCAGAACACTGAAGCTTTCTTT CSAREGQNTEAFF
TRBJ2-7 NA NA TRBV6-2/TRBV6-3 TGTGCCAGCAGGGCTCTAGGTGGAATCTCCTACGAGCAGTACTTC CASRALGGISYEQYF
TRBJ2-2 few NA TRBV20-1 TGCAGTGCTAGAGATTGGATAGGGACTCCGAACACCGGGGAGCTGTTTTTT CSARDWIGTPNTGELFF
TRBJ2-5 NA NA TRBV20-1 TGCAGTGCTCAAACGACAGGTCGCGAGACCCAGTACTTC CSAQTTGRETQYF
TRBJ2-7 many NA TRBV20-1 TGCAGTGCTAGGGGGATTATCCCGCCCCACGAGCAGTACTTC CSARGIIPPHEQYF
TRBJ1-5 NA NA TRBV18 TGTGCCAGCTCACCACCTGGAAGGGCGGGCAATCAGCCCCAGCATTTT CASSPPGRAGNQPQHF
TRBJ2-7 NA NA TRBV20-1 TGCAGTGTGGAGGGGTCGGTGCAGTACTTT CSVEGSVQYF
TRBJ2-7 few TRBD2 TRBV12-3/TRBV12-4 TGTGCCAGCAGCCTGGCGGGAGGCGTCTCCTACGAGCAGTACTTC CASSLAGGVSYEQYF
TRBJ2-5 NA NA TRBV20-1 TGCAGTGCTTCCCTGAGCGGAGGGGAGACCCAGTACTTC CSASLSGGETQYF
TRBJ2-5 NA NA TRBV7-9 TGTGCCAGCAGCTTTGGCATCCAAGAGACCCAGTACTTC CASSFGIQETQYF
TRBJ2-7 once NA TRBV5-6 TGTGCCAGCAGCTTGGACAGGGTATTTTCCTACGAGCAGTACTTC CASSLDRVFSYEQYF
TRBJ2-5 NA NA TRBV12-3/TRBV12-4 TGTGCCAGCAGCCGGGAGTCGGAGACCCAGTACTTC CASSRESETQYF
TRBJ2-1 NA NA TRBV6-2/TRBV6-3 TGTGCCAGCAGTTATTGGAGGGATGGTGAGCAGTTCTTC CASSYWRDGEQFF
TRBJ2-1 NA TRBD2 TRBV20-1 TGCAGTGCTAGTATCGGTAGCGGGAGCTACAATGAGCAGTTCTTC CSASIGSGSYNEQFF
TRBJ2-3 few TRBD2 TRBV20-1 TGCAGTGCTTCTAGCGGGGGGTTAGATACGCAGTATTTT CSASSGGLDTQYF
TRBJ1-1 many NA TRBV29-1 TGCAGCGGATCCGGGACGAGAGGGTTTGAAGCTTTCTTT CSGSGTRGFEAFF
TRBJ2-5 NA NA TRBV19 TGTGCCAGTAGTCGCCGGCGGGACAGCGGGGAGACCCAGTACTTC CASSRRRDSGETQYF
TRBJ1-1 many NA TRBV12-3/TRBV12-4 TGTGCCAGCAGTCCCGGCCGACTGAACACTGAAGCTTTCTTT CASSPGRLNTEAFF
TRBJ2-5 many NA TRBV12-3/TRBV12-4 TGTGCCAGCCGTCAGGGCGGTGAGACCCAGTACTTC CASRQGGETQYF
TRBJ2-3 many TRBD2 TRBV7-2 TGTGCCAGCAGCTTATCTAGCGGCCTTTCCCGGGGAGATACGCAGTATTTT CASSLSSGLSRGDTQYF
TRBJ2-4 NA NA TRBV12-3/TRBV12-4 TGTGCCAGCAGTTTTTGGGAATACCTAGCCAAAAACATTCAGTACTTC CASSFWEYLAKNIQYF
TRBJ2-2 few TRBD2 TRBV5-1 TGCGCCAGCATCGGAGGACTAGCGGGAGTTGGCGGGGAGCTGTTTTTT CASIGGLAGVGGELFF
TRBJ1-3 few TRBD1 TRBV9 TGTGCCAGCAGCGTAGGACAGGGGGGTTACTCTGGAAACACCATATATTTT CASSVGQGGYSGNTIYF
TRBJ2-4 few NA TRBV29-1 TGCAGCGTAAGAGGGACGGAAAACATTCAGTACTTC CSVRGTENIQYF
TRBJ1-6 NA NA TRBV5-1 TGCGCCAGCAGCGGGAGTACAGGGACGAATTCACCCCTCCACTTT CASSGSTGTNSPLHF
TRBJ2-4 NA NA TRBV3-1 TGTGCCAGCAGCCAACAGGGTGGTAACATTCAGTACTTC CASSQQGGNIQYF
TRBJ2-2 NA NA TRBV24-1 TGTGCCACCAGTGAGACAACTCACGAGAAAAGGACCGGGGAGCTGTTTTTT CATSETTHEKRTGELFF
TRBJ2-1 NA TRBD2 TRBV6-5 TGTGCCAGCAGTTACCACACTAGCGGGGGTGCGGGGGAGCAGTTCTTC CASSYHTSGGAGEQFF
TRBJ2-3 few NA TRBV20-1 TGCAGTGCTGGGACTGGCCTGGCGCAGTATTTT CSAGTGLAQYF
TRBJ1-1 NA TRBD1 TRBV12-3/TRBV12-4 TGTGCCAGCAGTCCCCGATCCCCCGGGACAGGGGACACTGAAGCTTTCTTT CASSPRSPGTGDTEAFF
TRBJ2-1 NA NA TRBV6-2/TRBV6-3 TGTGCCAGCAGGGAAGGACTGGCTTCGGATGAGCAGTTCTTC CASREGLASDEQFF
TRBJ1-1 NA NA TRBV5-1 TGCGCCAGCAGCTCCCGTTGGGGATCGGACACTGAAGCTTTCTTT CASSSRWGSDTEAFF
TRBJ1-2 NA TRBD1 TRBV7-2 TGTGCCAGCAGCCGAAGCACCGGGACAGGAAACGGCTACACCTTC CASSRSTGTGNGYTF
TRBJ1-2 few NA TRBV10-3 TGTGCCATCAGTGAACGTTCCCCGGGGGGCGCTGGTAGCGGCTACACCTTC CAISERSPGGAGSGYTF
TRBJ1-1 many NA TRBV20-1 TGCAGTACAGGGAAGGACACTGAAGCTTTCTTT CSTGKDTEAFF
TRBJ2-3 NA NA TRBV20-1 TGCAGTGCTAGAGAAAAGAACACAGATACGCAGTATTTT CSAREKNTDTQYF
TRBJ1-2 few NA TRBV29-1 TGCAGCGTTGAACTCGCGGGGACACTTTATGGCTACACCTTC CSVELAGTLYGYTF
TRBJ2-5 NA NA TRBV6-5 TGTGCCAGCAGTTACGAGGACGGAGGAATCGGGACCCAGTACTTC CASSYEDGGIGTQYF
TRBJ2-2 NA NA TRBV11-1 TGTGCCAGCAGCGCCCGAGTAGGGCCGAGTGTTGACACCGGGGAGCTGTTTTTT CASSARVGPSVDTGELFF
TRBJ2-7 many NA TRBV20-1 TGCAGTGCTAGGAGGGACGTTTACGAGCAGTACTTC CSARRDVYEQYF
TRBJ1-2 few NA TRBV5-1 TGCGCCAGCAGCTTGACGGCCAGGGGTGAGGATGGCTACACCTTC CASSLTARGEDGYTF
TRBJ2-7 NA TRBD1 TRBV20-1 TGCAGTGCTAGGACCGGGACAGGGAGGGGCTACGAGCAGTACTTC CSARTGTGRGYEQYF
TRBJ2-6 NA NA TRBV20-1 TGCAGTGCTAGCGCAGGGGTCCCTGGGGCCAACGTCCTGACTTTC CSASAGVPGANVLTF
TRBJ1-6 few TRBD1 TRBV12-5 TGTGCTAGTGCCTCGGACAGGCAGAATTCACCCCTCCACTTT CASASDRQNSPLHF